This entry is about one T cell receptor beta chain. As processed by the authors: How many nucleated cells were present was estimated from reference gene primer amplification. Generated by immunoSEQ multiplex PCR, the TCRdb table keeps only in-frame clones and is missing some. Clonal size and the V and J genes are those of that table, whereas D and trimming came from the DNA. The data show more than 200,000 clones, about 85% seen once. The entry originates in a study of blood T cell repertoires in COVID-19. Overall study context: From T cells, B-cell-depleted T cells, or PBMCs came the material, which was cDNA or gDNA.

This CDR3 comprises 14 residues. The germline V gene has CDR1 MNHEY and CDR2 SVGEGT. V shed 4 bases and J 5 bases; nucleotides not matched to a gene: 6. The rearrangement uses TRBV6-2 or TRBV6-3 and TRBJ2-5, with 8 bases identical to TRBD2. This clonotype originated in a man younger than 30 with active or convalescent COVID-19. Sequenced sample: peripheral blood. CDR3 protein: CASSSRGGRETQYF. In DNA form, the CDR3 reads TGTGCCAGCAGTTCCCGGGGGGGCCGGGAGACCCAGTACTTC.